The next 22 T cell receptor beta chains were all read from a single sample in a study of beta chain features in type 1 diabetes. Overall study findings and caveats: Shorter TCRB CDR3s, moderately but significantly so, marked every one of the four CD4+ subsets in Type 1 diabetes patients.

The isolated RNA, all of it, was reverse transcribed, so expressed TCRB transcripts were what got sequenced. Only in-frame clones appear in the TCRdb table, and some are missing; sequencing was by immunoSEQ multiplex PCR. The profile shows 640,000 or so clones, around 15% of them singletons. Which antigens these TCRs recognize remains unknown. Source material: naive CD4+ T cells from blood. The receptors were sampled from a man younger than 35 with type 1 diabetes.

There are a few counts of this clone. V is TRBV5-1 and J is TRBJ2-7; D assignment may be TRBD1 or TRBD2 (5 bases each). Germline CDR1 SGHRS, CDR2 YFSETQ. This CDR3 has 15 residues. Trimming pared 0 bases from V and 5 bases from J, leaving 15 bases between. The CDR3: CASSLGETVIHEQYF. The CDR3 nucleotides are TGCGCCAGCAGCTTGGGGGAGACAGTGATCCACGAGCAGTACTTC.

The V gene is TRBV18, the J gene TRBJ2-7; D is perhaps TRBD1 (6 bases). Trimming removed 1 base at V and 3 bases at J, with 31 bases between. The germline CDR1 and CDR2 sequences are KGHSH and LQKENI. The CDR3 contains 21 residues. CDR3: CASSPRPGDAYGSSPLYEQYF. The CDR3 DNA follows: TGTGCCAGCTCACCACGGCCAGGGGACGCCTATGGTTCCTCCCCTCTCTACGAGCAGTACTTC.

DNA for the CDR3: TGTGCCACCAGCAGAGGAGAGGGGGTAGCCAAAAACATTCAGTACTTC. It encodes CATSRGEGVAKNIQYF. The chain uses TRBV15 and TRBJ2-4; the D gene is possibly TRBD1 (6 bases). The CDR3 is 16 residues long. Germline CDR1 LNHNV, CDR2 YYDKDF (reference sequence). V dropped 1 base and J dropped 0 bases, with 10 bases sitting between them.

There are a few counts of this clone. The chain is built from TRBV28 and TRBJ1-2; a possible D gene is TRBD1 (5 bases). The CDR3 is 12 residues long. V was clipped by 5 bases and J by 2 bases, with 6 bases between them. CDR1 is MDHEN and CDR2 is SYDVKM in the germline V gene. In DNA form, the CDR3 reads TGTGCCAGCAGTGGGGGGAACTATGGCTACACCTTC. Translated: CASSGGNYGYTF.

V gene TRBV29-1 combines with J gene TRBJ1-2; D gene uncertain. CDR3 length equals 11 residues. Germline V gene lookup returns CDR1 SQVTM and CDR2 ANQGSEA. Trimming took 3 bases from V and 8 from J, leaving 10 bases between them. The CDR3 reads CSVDGSEGYTF. The CDR3 DNA reads TGCAGCGTTGACGGCTCAGAGGGCTACACCTTC.

The chain couples TRBV9 to TRBJ2-3, with 14 bases fitting TRBD2. CDR3 size: 16 residues. The trim removed 5 bases at V and 5 bases at J, leaving 7 bases unmatched. CDR1 SGDLS and CDR2 YYNGEE come from the germline V gene. The CDR3 region is CASSEGTSGRVDTQYF. The CDR3 DNA follows: TGTGCCAGCAGTGAAGGGACTAGCGGGAGAGTAGATACGCAGTATTTT. The full variable domain, completed using reference TRBV9 and TRBJ2-3, is DSGVTQTPKHLITATGQRVTLRCSPRSGDLSVYWYQQSLDQGLQFLIQYYNGEERAKGNILERFSAQQFPDLHSELNLSSLELGDSALYFCASSEGTSGRVDTQYFGPGTRLTVL.

The V gene is TRBV7-3, the J gene TRBJ1-6; 7 bases are a match to TRBD1. There are 15 residues in the CDR3. The germline V gene encodes CDR1 SGHTA and CDR2 FQGTGA. Trimming cost V 5 bases and J 8 bases; bases outside gene matches: 9. CDR3 in amino acids: CASSEGQLGYSPLHF. CDR3 DNA sequence: TGTGCCAGCAGCGAGGGACAGCTCGGGTATTCACCCCTCCACTTT. Drawing the rest from reference TRBV7-3 and TRBJ1-6, the complete variable domain is GAGVSQTPSNKVTEKGKYVELRCDPISGHTALYWYRQSLGQGPEFLIYFQGTGAADDSGLPNDRFFAVRPEGSVSTLKIQRTERGDSAVYLCASSEGQLGYSPLHFGNGTRLTVT.

This clone has a handful of counts. The chain couples TRBV25-1 to TRBJ2-1; 10 bases align to TRBD1. This CDR3 contains 17 residues. V trimming: 1 base; J trimming: 4 bases; junction bases outside the gene matches: 7. Germline V CDR1 and CDR2: MGHDK, SYGVNS. This CDR3 reads CASSESPTGGFYNEQFF. DNA for the CDR3: TGTGCCAGCAGTGAATCTCCGACAGGGGGCTTTTACAATGAGCAGTTCTTC.

This clone was detected only a few times. The V and J genes are TRBV25-1 and TRBJ2-1; TRBD2 agrees at 10 bases. Germline CDR1 reads MGHDK; CDR2 reads SYGVNS. The V gene end was trimmed by 8 bases and the J gene end by 2 bases; junction bases not matched to a gene: 3. The CDR3 totals 14 residues. The CDR3 reads CASRLAGAYNEQFF. CDR3 DNA sequence: TGTGCCAGCCGCCTAGCGGGAGCCTACAATGAGCAGTTCTTC.

This clone was picked up a small number of times. The J gene is TRBJ2-6, the V gene TRBV19, with D uncertain. This CDR3 contains 14 residues. Germline V gene sequence: CDR1 LNHDA, CDR2 SQIVND (reference sequence). Trimming removed 10 bases at V and 0 bases at J, with 10 bases between. The CDR3 nucleotides read TGTGCCACCCTTCAGTTCTCTGGGGCCAACGTCCTGACTTTC. As protein: CATLQFSGANVLTF.

The chain joins TRBV2 to TRBJ2-1; the D is unclear. The V gene lost 2 bases and the J gene lost 4 bases, with 6 bases spanning the gap. CDR3 length equals 13 residues. In germline, CDR1 is SNHLY, CDR2 FYNNEI. This chain's CDR3 is CASSEMGYNEQFF. In nucleotides, the CDR3 is TGTGCCAGCAGTGAAATGGGGTACAATGAGCAGTTCTTC.

This clone was seen a handful of times. J is TRBJ2-7 and V is TRBV5-4, with TRBD2 matching over 8 bases. Germline assignment: CDR1 SGHNT and CDR2 YYREEE (reference sequence). After removal of 4 bases from V and 3 bases from J, the junction contained 12 bases not matched to a gene. This CDR3 comprises 16 residues. The CDR3 loop is CASSRSFSGIFYEQYF. CDR3 sequence (DNA): TGTGCCAGCAGCCGCAGTTTTAGCGGGATATTCTACGAGCAGTACTTC.

This sequence joins TRBV9 and TRBJ2-1; TRBD2 matches at 8 bases. This CDR3 spans 16 amino acids. V lost 4 bases, J lost 8 bases, and 14 bases stayed unmatched. Germline assignment: CDR1 SGDLS and CDR2 YYNGEE. The CDR3 region is CASSSSSRAGGDEQFF. CDR3 DNA: TGTGCCAGCAGCAGTTCAAGTAGGGCGGGGGGCGATGAGCAGTTCTTC.

This chain connects TRBV2 to TRBJ2-5; TRBD1 matches 7 bases. The CDR3 totals 13 residues. V was pared by 8 bases and J by 0 bases, with 3 bases of the junction left unmatched. Germline lookup yields CDR1 SNHLY and CDR2 FYNNEI. The CDR3 protein is CASSGTDQETQYF. The CDR3, as DNA: TGTGCCAGCTCCGGGACAGACCAAGAGACCCAGTACTTC.

The J gene is TRBJ2-3, the V gene TRBV5-1, with D possibly being TRBD2 (6 bases). The V gene lost 2 bases and the J gene lost 2 bases, with 9 bases spanning the gap. Germline values: CDR1 SGHRS, CDR2 YFSETQ. The CDR3 length is 14 residues. CDR3 in amino acids: CASSFGGDTDTQYF. CDR3 sequence (DNA): TGCGCCAGCAGCTTCGGCGGGGACACAGATACGCAGTATTTT. The full variable domain, its missing parts supplied by reference TRBV5-1 and TRBJ2-3, is KAGVTQTPRYLIKTRGQQVTLSCSPISGHRSVSWYQQTPGQGLQFLFEYFSETQRNKGNFPGRFSGRQFSNSRSEMNVSTLELGDSALYLCASSFGGDTDTQYFGPGTRLTVL.

This clone has a handful of counts. The rearrangement links TRBV7-6 to TRBJ2-6; either TRBD1 or TRBD2 may fit D (5 bases each). The V and J ends lost 1 base and 2 bases respectively, with 12 bases between them. This CDR3 spans 17 amino acids. CDR1 and CDR2 from the germline V gene are SGHVS and FNYEAQ. The CDR3 protein is CASSLEKTGPGANVLTF. CDR3 DNA: TGTGCCAGCAGCTTAGAAAAGACGGGGCCTGGGGCCAACGTCCTGACTTTC.

CDR3 protein: CASNDRVDQPQHF. As DNA, the CDR3 is TGTGCCAGTAACGACAGGGTAGATCAGCCCCAGCATTTT. The chain is built from TRBV19 and TRBJ1-5; TRBD1 matches 7 bases. With 7 bases clipped from V and 5 bases from J, the junction kept 5 bases outside the gene matches. The CDR3 length is 13 residues. Germline CDR1 reads LNHDA; CDR2 reads SQIVND (reference sequence).

This clone has only a few counts. The V gene is TRBV30, the J gene TRBJ1-1, with D hard to call. V was cut by 5 bases and J by 9 bases, with 22 bases left in between. Germline CDR1 reads GTSNPN; CDR2 reads SVGIG (reference sequence). The CDR3 loop spans 14 amino acids. This CDR3 reads CAWRPNGEPGQAFF. The CDR3 DNA reads as TGTGCCTGGCGTCCCAACGGGGAACCAGGTCAAGCTTTCTTT.

This chain connects TRBV2 to TRBJ2-5; perhaps TRBD2 as D (5 bases). Germline-derived CDR1 and CDR2 are SNHLY and FYNNEI. The V end lost 5 bases, the J end lost 6 bases, and 16 bases lay between the germline ends. The CDR3 spans 14 residues. Written as DNA, the CDR3 is TGTGCCAGCAGTATGGAGGCCCATGGGCAGACCCAGTACTTC. Translating gives CASSMEAHGQTQYF.

This clone has a handful of counts. The chain employs TRBV30 and TRBJ1-5, with D hard to call. The V and J ends lost 5 bases and 10 bases respectively, with 18 bases between them. The germline gives CDR1 GTSNPN, CDR2 SVGIG (reference sequence). The CDR3 is made up of 13 amino acids. In DNA form, the CDR3 reads TGTGCCTGGGGGCTGGTCTCGGGGAGTCCCCAGCATTTT. Protein sequence: CAWGLVSGSPQHF.

This sequence joins TRBV30 and TRBJ1-6; 7 bases fit TRBD1. The CDR3 is 16 amino acids. The V gene end was trimmed by 8 bases and the J gene end by 0 bases; junction bases not matched to a gene: 10. Germline lookup yields CDR1 GTSNPN and CDR2 SVGIG (reference sequence). The CDR3 DNA reads TGTGCCCACAGGGGAGAGGGCGGCTCCTATAATTCACCCCTCCACTTT. This gives the protein CAHRGEGGSYNSPLHF.

This clone was counted only a few times. The chain recombines TRBV7-2 with TRBJ1-2; TRBD1 agrees at 8 bases. Looked up from germline, CDR1 is SGHTA and CDR2 is FQGNSA. The CDR3 totals 12 residues. Losses at the gene ends were 4 bases for V and 8 bases for J; bases not matched to a gene: 3. CDR3 nucleotide sequence: TGTGCCAGCAGCTCGACAGGGGTAGGCTACACCTTC. Residues: CASSSTGVGYTF.